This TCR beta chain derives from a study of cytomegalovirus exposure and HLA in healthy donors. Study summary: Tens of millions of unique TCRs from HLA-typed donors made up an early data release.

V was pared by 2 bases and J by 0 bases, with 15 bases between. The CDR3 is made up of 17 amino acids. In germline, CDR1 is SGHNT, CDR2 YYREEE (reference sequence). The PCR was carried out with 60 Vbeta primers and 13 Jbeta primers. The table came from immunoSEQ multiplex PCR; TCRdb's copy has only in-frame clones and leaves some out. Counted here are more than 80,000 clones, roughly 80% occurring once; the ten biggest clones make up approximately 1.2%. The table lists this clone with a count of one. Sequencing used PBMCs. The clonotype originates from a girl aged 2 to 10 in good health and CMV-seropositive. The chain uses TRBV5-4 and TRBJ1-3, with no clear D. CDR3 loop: CASSFPREFSSGNTIYF. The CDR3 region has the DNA TGTGCCAGCAGCTTCCCAAGGGAGTTTAGCTCTGGAAACACCATATATTTT.